Each of the 24 T cell receptor beta chains below was sequenced from the same sample in a study of T cell responses to AZD1222 COVID-19 vaccine. Produced via immunoSEQ multiplex PCR; TCRdb's table is partial and in-frame only. Of tens of thousands of clones listed, about 74% are singletons. The sequences come from peripheral blood, collected on day 0 of AZD1222 vaccination. These receptors all come from an adult in good health.

This clone showed up just once. The chain has TRBV5-4 and TRBJ2-2; no reliable D call. The V end was cut by 1 base, the J end by 1 base, with 8 bases between. CDR1 is SGHNT and CDR2 is YYREEE in the germline V gene (reference sequence). The CDR3 loop spans 15 amino acids. CDR3 nucleotide sequence: TGTGCCAGCAGCTTGAGGACGGGGAACACCGGGGAGCTGTTTTTT. Residues: CASSLRTGNTGELFF.

The chain uses TRBV7-7 and TRBJ2-2; 10 positions match TRBD1. The CDR3 covers 16 residues. Germline CDR1 reads SSHAT; CDR2 reads FNYEAQ (reference sequence). V gave up 1 base and J gave up 4 bases; unmatched junction bases: 3. The CDR3 DNA is TGTGCCAGCAGCTTAGGGGACAGGGGAAGCACCGGGGAGCTGTTTTTT. Residues: CASSLGDRGSTGELFF.

This clone came up once. The V and J genes are TRBV7-9 and TRBJ1-1; the D gene is possibly TRBD1 (5 bases). V lost 0 bases to trimming and J lost 11 bases, with 13 bases between them. There are 13 residues in the CDR3. Germline V lookup: CDR1 SEHNR, CDR2 FQNEAQ (reference sequence). The CDR3 DNA sequence: TGTGCCAGCAGCTTAGCGCAACAGGATGAGGCTTTCTTT. Its translation: CASSLAQQDEAFF.

This clone appeared a few times. The CDR3 sequence is CASSSGLLYGYTF. As DNA, the CDR3 is TGCGCCAGCAGCTCCGGCCTCCTCTATGGCTACACCTTC. The rearrangement joins TRBV4-3 to TRBJ1-2; D not resolved. V was clipped by 5 bases and J by 4 bases, with 11 bases between them. Germline V gene data show CDR1 as LGHNA and CDR2 as YSLEER. The CDR3 has 13 amino acids.

The chain couples TRBV10-3 to TRBJ1-1; D remains unclear. V was shortened by 0 bases and J by 6 bases, with 11 bases between the two germline ends. CDR1 is ENHRY, CDR2 SYGVKD, per germline. This CDR3 is built from 14 residues. The CDR3, as DNA: TGTGCCATCAGTGAGTCGCGGGGAGAATCTGAAGCTTTCTTT. It is translated as CAISESRGESEAFF.

V is TRBV6-2 or TRBV6-3 and J is TRBJ1-2, with no clear D. In germline, CDR1 is MNHEY, CDR2 SVGEGT. Between the trimmed V and J ends, which lost 2 bases and 5 bases, there was a span of 9 bases. This CDR3 region has 13 residues. The CDR3 nucleotides read TGTGCCAGCAGTTACAGCACGGGGTATGGCTACACCTTC. This gives the protein CASSYSTGYGYTF.

The V gene is TRBV7-8, the J gene TRBJ2-2; D might be TRBD1 or TRBD2, each matching 6 bases. Germline V gene data show CDR1 as SGHVS and CDR2 as FQNEAQ. CDR3 length equals 16 residues. V was clipped by 4 bases and J by 6 bases, with 18 bases between them. CDR3 nucleotides: TGTGCCAGCAGCTGGGAGGTGGGGGCCAATTCCGGGGAGCTGTTTTTT. It yields the protein CASSWEVGANSGELFF.

This rearrangement joins TRBV29-1 to TRBJ2-7, with a weak D call TRBD2 (5 bases). CDR1 and CDR2 (germline): SQVTM, ANQGSEA. The ends were cut back, 2 bases at V and 6 bases at J, with 14 bases in the middle. CDR3 length: 13 amino acids. The CDR3 DNA sequence: TGCAGCGTTGAAATGGGAGACCCTTCCGAGCAGTACTTC. Translated: CSVEMGDPSEQYF.

The DNA for the CDR3 is TGTGCCAGTAGCCTGGGACAGGGGAACCAGCCCCAGCATTTT. Translated, it gives CASSLGQGNQPQHF. This chain links TRBV19 with TRBJ1-5; 10 nucleotides agree with TRBD1. Germline V gene sequence: CDR1 LNHDA, CDR2 SQIVND (reference sequence). The J segment lost 7 bases and the V segment lost 6 bases, leaving 6 bases of the junction unmatched. This CDR3 spans 14 amino acids.

This clone was counted at least ten times. The chain employs TRBV6-1 and TRBJ2-1; 8 positions agree with TRBD2. From germline, CDR1 is MNHNS and CDR2 SASEGT. CDR3 length: 16 amino acids. Losses at the gene ends were 2 bases for V and 3 bases for J; bases not matched to a gene: 6. This CDR3 is CASSERVSGDYNEQFF. As DNA, the CDR3 is TGTGCCAGCAGTGAAAGGGTTAGCGGGGACTACAATGAGCAGTTCTTC.

This clone has ten or more counts. The chain combines TRBV4-1 with TRBJ1-5, with 7 bases identical to TRBD1. With V trimmed by 2 bases and J by 3 bases, 4 bases remained unmatched. CDR1 is MGHRA, CDR2 YSYEKL, per germline. The length of the CDR3 is 15 residues. Here the CDR3 DNA reads TGCGCCAGCAGCCAACCCGGGACAGACAATCAGCCCCAGCATTTT. This codes for CASSQPGTDNQPQHF.

This clone came up a few times. The V and J genes are TRBV3-1 (or the pseudogene TRBV3-2) and TRBJ1-1; unclear D gene. V dropped 3 bases and J dropped 5 bases, with 10 bases sitting between them. CDR3 length equals 13 residues. Germline V gene lookup returns CDR1 LGHDT and CDR2 YNNKEL (reference sequence). CDR3 amino acids: CASSHESGTEAFF. The CDR3 bases are TGTGCCAGCAGCCACGAATCGGGAACTGAAGCTTTCTTT.

The chain carries TRBV3-1 (or the pseudogene TRBV3-2) and TRBJ1-4; 7 nucleotides agree with TRBD1. Germline V CDR1 and CDR2: LGHDT, YNNKEL (reference sequence). CDR3 length: 14 amino acids. Trimming took 4 bases from V and 8 from J; bases not matched to a gene: 7. The CDR3 is CASSPGTVGEKLFF. The CDR3 nucleotides are TGTGCCAGCAGCCCCGGGACAGTCGGAGAAAAACTGTTTTTT.

The chain employs TRBV14 and TRBJ2-3, with 8 bases lining up with TRBD1. This CDR3 is 16 amino acids long. Per the germline V gene, CDR1 is SGHDN and CDR2 is FVKESK. Unmatched junction bases numbered 7, after V lost 4 bases and J lost 1 base. The CDR3 region has the DNA TGTGCCAGCAGCCTCTTCAGGGGGCCGGGCACAGATACGCAGTATTTT. This gives the protein CASSLFRGPGTDTQYF.

The chain uses TRBV19 and TRBJ1-6, with D perhaps TRBD1 (5 bases). CDR3 length: 15 amino acids. Trimming took off 3 bases at V and 7 bases at J, with 13 bases between the two ends. Germline loops: CDR1 LNHDA, CDR2 SQIVND (reference sequence). CDR3 DNA sequence: TGTGCCAGTAGTATGACGGGGCAGGGCAATTCACCCCTCCACTTT. It encodes CASSMTGQGNSPLHF.

This CDR3 is CAGTRQGTYGYTF. The DNA for the CDR3 is TGTGCCGGAACAAGACAGGGAACCTATGGCTACACCTTC. The V gene is TRBV7-2, the J gene TRBJ1-2; 7 nucleotides line up with TRBD1. This CDR3 region has 13 residues. Germline V gene data show CDR1 as SGHTA and CDR2 as FQGNSA. V was pared by 11 bases and J by 4 bases, with 10 bases of the junction left unmatched.

The rearrangement joins TRBV7-2 to TRBJ1-6, with 7 bases identical to TRBD1. The V segment lost 5 bases and the J segment 14 bases; nucleotides outside the gene matches: 6. Per germline, CDR1 SGHTA and CDR2 FQGNSA. The CDR3 is made up of 12 amino acids. The CDR3 DNA sequence: TGTGCCAGCAGCCCCTACAGGGGATCCCTCCACTTT. Residues: CASSPYRGSLHF.

The rearrangement uses TRBV3-1 (or the pseudogene TRBV3-2) and TRBJ2-7; no definite D call. This CDR3 is 16 amino acids long. Germline V gene lookup returns CDR1 LGHDT and CDR2 YNNKEL (reference sequence). V lost 1 base to trimming and J lost 7 bases, with 20 bases between them. CDR3 in DNA: TGTGCCAGCAGCCAAGTCCTCGCCCTGCACGTGGGGGAGCAGTACTTC. Protein product: CASSQVLALHVGEQYF.

This sequence joins TRBV18 and TRBJ1-4, with 7 bases lining up with TRBD1. This CDR3 has 14 amino acids. The V and J ends lost 4 bases and 3 bases, in that order; junction bases with no gene match: 2. Germline V gene data show CDR1 as KGHSH and CDR2 as LQKENI. The CDR3 sequence is CASSQQGSNEKLFF. The CDR3 DNA reads TGTGCCAGCTCACAACAGGGGTCTAATGAAAAACTGTTTTTT.

This rearrangement joins TRBV7-9 to TRBJ2-1; 9 bases agree with TRBD1. Trimming removed 5 bases from V and 4 bases from J; junction bases left unmatched: 12. Per the germline V gene, CDR1 is SEHNR and CDR2 is FQNEAQ (reference sequence). This CDR3 is built from 17 residues. The CDR3 spells CASSPGDGTGSYNEQFF. As DNA, the CDR3 is TGTGCCAGCAGCCCTGGAGACGGGACAGGGTCTTACAATGAGCAGTTCTTC.

This chain uses TRBV7-6 with TRBJ2-7; the D is unclear. CDR3 length equals 12 residues. Germline CDR1 is SGHVS and CDR2 is FNYEAQ. Between the trimmed V and J ends, which lost 1 base and 5 bases, there was a span of 6 bases. DNA of the CDR3: TGTGCCAGCAGCTTAGGAGGAGACGAGCAGTACTTC. It translates to CASSLGGDEQYF.

This clone was counted a single time. The rearrangement links TRBV20-1 to TRBJ2-7; D call uncertain. Germline V gene sequence: CDR1 DFQATT, CDR2 SNEGSKA (reference sequence). This CDR3 has 11 amino acids. The germline V and J ends were trimmed by 6 bases and 3 bases, with 9 bases remaining between them. CDR3 nucleotide sequence: TGCAGTGCCGACGGTGACTACGAGCAGTACTTC. Protein product: CSADGDYEQYF.

V is TRBV3-1 (or the pseudogene TRBV3-2) and J is TRBJ2-7, with a weak D call TRBD1 (6 bases). The CDR3 runs 13 residues. The V and J ends lost 4 bases and 3 bases respectively, with 10 bases between them. CDR1 and CDR2 (germline): LGHDT, YNNKEL (reference sequence). CDR3 nucleotides: TGTGCCAGCAGCCCCGAGGGGGACTACGAGCAGTACTTC. Translation: CASSPEGDYEQYF.

The chain links TRBV6-5 to TRBJ1-1; a weak D match, TRBD1 (6 bases). CDR3 length: 15 amino acids. Germline V CDR1 and CDR2: MNHEY, SVGAGI. V was trimmed by 6 bases and J by 4 bases, leaving 18 bases between them. The DNA of the CDR3 is TGTGCCAGCAGCTTTACCTTGGGGGCGTTCACTGAAGCTTTCTTT. This translates into CASSFTLGAFTEAFF.